This TCR beta chain was documented in a study of T cells in Graves' hyperthyroidism and ophthalmopathy. CDR1 is DFQATT and CDR2 is SNEGSKA in the germline V gene (reference sequence). The CDR3 sequence is 14 residues long. Losses at the gene ends were 0 bases for V and 5 bases for J; bases not matched to a gene: 7. Amplified regions were TCR beta CDR3 sequences from RNA transcripts. During a first-round RT-PCR of the TCR CDR3, the HTBI primer set was used. TCRdb analysed the multiplex PCR reads with MiXCR anew, one entry per CDR3 protein. The sample contains approximately 610,000 distinct CDR3 sequences, approximately 16% of which appear only once.

V and J are TRBV20-1 and TRBJ2-7; 7 bases are shared with TRBD2. The TCR comes from a woman in her late teens or twenties with Graves' hyperthyroidism. The specimen was blood. Here the CDR3 reads CSARDEGGQDEQYF. As DNA, the CDR3 is TGCAGTGCTAGAGATGAGGGAGGGCAGGACGAGCAGTACTTC.